Here is one T cell receptor beta chain with its context. The PCR made use of 60 Vbeta and 13 Jbeta primers. Profiling relied on immunoSEQ multiplex PCR, and the TCRdb table lists in-frame clones only, not all of them. Found here are over 150,000 clones, 79% of them singletons; the top ten hold 1.5%. These donors counted as nominally healthy when sampled, but unrecorded immune exposures were likely. This sample stems from a study of cytomegalovirus exposure and HLA in healthy donors. Across the whole study: Falling in the Caucasian-associated ancestry cluster were 81% of some 400 genotyped donors.

CDR1 is LGHNA, CDR2 YSLEER, per germline. With 4 bases removed from V and 4 bases from J, the gap between germline ends came to 11 bases. The CDR3 has 15 residues. The chain is built from TRBV4-3 and TRBJ1-6; D uncertain. The source is a girl aged 5-17 years in good health and CMV-seropositive. Sequencing used PBMCs. This CDR3 is CASSPKRDYNSPLHF. In DNA form, the CDR3 reads TGCGCCAGCAGCCCAAAGAGGGATTATAATTCACCCCTCCACTTT.